This T cell receptor (beta chain) is drawn from a study of blood T cell repertoires in COVID-19. Study information: Sites in the United States, Italy and Spain provided acute and convalescent COVID-19 samples.

V was cut by 0 bases and J by 3 bases, with 10 bases left in between. Germline-derived CDR1 and CDR2 are SGHRS and YFSETQ. This CDR3 spans 15 amino acids. Authors' processing steps: Using reference gene primer amplification, nucleated cell counts were estimated. Assay: immunoSEQ multiplex PCR; the TCRdb copy retains only in-frame clones and omits some. That table furnishes V, J and clone size, whereas the DNA furnished D and trimming. Found here are tens of thousands of clones, around 80% of them singletons; the top ten hold around 21%. What was sequenced was peripheral blood. V usage is TRBV5-1 and J usage is TRBJ2-1; unclear D gene. This receptor was obtained from a woman over 75 with active or convalescent COVID-19. DNA for the CDR3: TGCGCCAGCAGCTTGGGAGATTTACTCTACAATGAGCAGTTCTTC. This sequence encodes CASSLGDLLYNEQFF.